This T cell receptor (beta chain) was sequenced in a study of T cells in Graves' hyperthyroidism and ophthalmopathy. Study context: Staff took peripheral blood when the initial diagnosis was made, before any treatment began.

The CDR3 totals 14 residues. Germline V gene lookup returns CDR1 SGHTA and CDR2 FQGNSA. V lost 1 base and J 3 bases, leaving 6 bases between the germline ends. Authors of the study amplified TCR beta CDR3 regions from RNA transcripts. The primer set for the first-round RT-PCR of the TCR CDR3 was HTBI. From the multiplex PCR reads, TCRdb called clonotypes with MiXCR, one entry per CDR3 protein. The sample has 600,000 to 800,000 distinct CDR3 sequences; approximately 40% are singletons. Pregnant or lactating patients were excluded, as were those with uncontrolled infection or other autoimmune disease. On the basis of clinical symptoms, serum thyroxine and TRAb, thyroid ultrasound and orbital computed tomography, diagnoses were made.

The origin of this receptor is a woman between 40 and 50 years old with Graves' hyperthyroidism. The source material was blood. The genes are TRBV7-2 and TRBJ2-2; no definite D call. The chain's CDR3 is CASSLESYTGELFF. The CDR3 bases are TGTGCCAGCAGCTTAGAGTCTTACACCGGGGAGCTGTTTTTT. Together with reference TRBV7-2 and TRBJ2-2, the CDR3 gives the full variable domain: GAGVSQSPSNKVTEKGKDVELRCDPISGHTALYWYRQSLGQGLEFLIYFQGNSAPDKSGLPSDRFSAERTGGSVSTLTIQRTQQEDSAVYLCASSLESYTGELFFGEGSRLTVL.